A selection of T cell receptor beta chains follows, all from one sample in a study of a mutant IDH1 vaccine in newly diagnosed glioma. Which antigens these TCRs recognize remains unknown. The protocol was immunoSEQ multiplex PCR, while the TCRdb copy is restricted to in-frame clones and leaves out a portion. Of about 36,000 clones listed, 80% are singletons. This material consisted of peripheral blood mononuclear cells (PBMCs), taken from a glioma patient whose treatment included an IDH1 peptide vaccine. These receptors were taken from a woman in her twenties or thirties with glioma. Some clones in this sample may be carry-over from other donors' samples. CDR3s include the opening cysteine and the closing phenylalanine or tryptophan. D genes are given only for firm matches. Not all rows give a size; the values are once, few, many and, for expanded clones, a class.

clone_size	v_call	d_call	j_call	cdr3_aa	cdr3_nt
.	TRBV4-1	TRBD2	TRBJ2-1	CASSQPTSGRDNEQFF	TGCGCCAGCAGCCAACCCACTAGCGGGAGGGACAATGAGCAGTTCTTC
.	TRBV4-2	.	TRBJ1-6	CASSQRGGSSYNSPLHF	TGTGCCAGCAGCCAGAGGGGGGGGAGCTCCTATAATTCACCCCTCCACTTT
.	TRBV30	TRBD1	TRBJ1-2	CAGNPRGGQGDYGYTF	TGTGCCGGGAACCCCCGCGGGGGACAGGGTGACTATGGCTACACCTTC
once	TRBV10-3	.	TRBJ2-2	CAISEFLAGPNTGELFF	TGTGCCATCAGTGAGTTTTTGGCGGGCCCAAACACCGGGGAGCTGTTTTTT
.	TRBV29-1	TRBD1	TRBJ2-1	CSVYRGSYNEQFF	TGCAGCGTTTACAGGGGCTCCTACAATGAGCAGTTCTTC
.	TRBV29-1	TRBD1	TRBJ1-3	CSVEDPTGTAGNTIYF	TGCAGCGTTGAAGATCCGACGGGGACAGCTGGAAACACCATATATTTT
.	TRBV18	.	TRBJ2-7	CASSRGTIYEQYF	TGTGCCAGCTCACGCGGGACAATCTACGAGCAGTACTTC
.	TRBV5-1	.	TRBJ2-7	CASSLVLTGARTEQYF	TGCGCCAGCAGCTTGGTTTTAACGGGGGCTAGAACCGAGCAGTACTTC
.	TRBV5-6	.	TRBJ2-1	CASSFMPGTHSYNEQFF	TGTGCCAGCAGCTTCATGCCAGGGACCCACTCCTACAATGAGCAGTTCTTC
once	TRBV27	.	TRBJ2-7	CASSQVGSSYEQYF	TGTGCCAGCAGTCAGGTCGGTAGCTCCTACGAGCAGTACTTC
few	TRBV5-1	.	TRBJ2-3	CASSHNAATDTQYF	TGCGCCAGCAGCCACAATGCTGCCACAGATACGCAGTATTTT
.	TRBV5-4	TRBD2	TRBJ2-1	CASSFASGSAYNEQFF	TGTGCCAGCAGCTTCGCTAGCGGGAGCGCCTACAATGAGCAGTTCTTC
.	TRBV7-6	TRBD1	TRBJ1-2	CASSPTGGTYTF	TGTGCCAGCAGCCCCACAGGGGGTACCTACACCTTC
.	TRBV4-1	.	TRBJ1-2	CASSHHGRSYGYTF	TGCGCCAGCAGCCATCACGGACGGAGCTATGGCTACACCTTC
.	TRBV5-1	TRBD1	TRBJ1-1	CASSFQGQANTEAFF	TGCGCCAGCAGCTTTCAGGGACAGGCGAACACTGAAGCTTTCTTT
.	TRBV30	.	TRBJ1-4	CAWNTINEKLFF	TGTGCCTGGAACACGATTAATGAAAAACTGTTTTTT
.	TRBV5-8	TRBD1	TRBJ1-2	CASSPGTGGDIYGYTF	TGTGCCAGCAGCCCCGGGACAGGGGGCGATATCTATGGCTACACCTTC
.	TRBV27	.	TRBJ2-7	CASSSLWRGVYEQYF	TGTGCCAGCAGTTCGTTATGGCGCGGGGTCTACGAGCAGTACTTC
few	TRBV5-6	.	TRBJ2-7	CASSSFRSGFTAEQYF	TGTGCCAGCAGCTCATTTAGGTCCGGCTTCACCGCCGAGCAGTACTTC
.	TRBV9	.	TRBJ2-5	CASSVASRSRETQYF	TGTGCCAGCAGCGTAGCTAGTCGCTCAAGGGAGACCCAGTACTTC
.	TRBV7-8	TRBD1	TRBJ1-5	CASSLGTGSLGNQPQHF	TGTGCCAGCAGCTTAGGGACAGGGTCTCTTGGCAATCAGCCCCAGCATTTT
.	TRBV5-1	.	TRBJ2-7	CASTPLEAPSYEQYF	TGCGCCAGCACCCCCCTGGAGGCCCCTTCCTACGAGCAGTACTTC
.	TRBV5-6	TRBD2	TRBJ2-1	CASSLESWASGRNEQFF	TGTGCCAGCAGCTTAGAGTCCTGGGCTAGCGGGAGGAATGAGCAGTTCTTC
.	TRBV5-4	TRBD2	TRBJ2-1	CASSFPSGRSGEQFF	TGTGCCAGCAGCTTCCCGAGCGGGAGAAGCGGTGAGCAGTTCTTC
once	TRBV18	.	TRBJ2-7	CASSPSSYEQYF	TGTGCCAGCTCACCAAGCTCCTACGAGCAGTACTTC